This entry lists 13 T cell receptor beta chains sequenced from one sample in a study of shared clonotypes between healthy human individuals (dated by TCRdb to the early 2020s). Receptors were amplified or captured by the immunoSEQ multiplex PCR assay. This is the immuneACCESS table as TCRdb keeps it, with only in-frame sequences that have V and J called. A part of the clones is gone; compared with another copy, unresolved V genes explain less than half, and the rest is unexplained. The sample yields about 1.1 million clones; around three quarters were counted once. The ten largest make up more than 0.5% of the sample. The specimen was memory CD4+ T cells from PBMCs. The cell subset or site label of this sample denotes: CD45RA-negative fraction. The receptors come from a man between 18 and 35 years old in good health. Some clones in this sample may be carry-over from other donors' samples.

The V call is TRBV28, the J call TRBJ1-2; a weak D match, TRBD1 (5 bases). The CDR3 spans 14 residues. V lost 6 bases and J 2 bases, leaving 13 bases between the germline ends. Germline V CDR1 and CDR2: MDHEN, SYDVKM. This CDR3 reads CASRVQGTNYGYTF. CDR3 coding DNA: TGTGCCAGCAGGGTCCAGGGAACCAACTATGGCTACACCTTC.

This clone was seen a handful of times. The gene calls are TRBV20-1 and TRBJ2-7; D unresolved. Germline V gene sequence: CDR1 DFQATT, CDR2 SNEGSKA (reference sequence). CDR3 length equals 10 residues. Trimming shortened V by 3 bases and J by 7 bases, and 7 bases separated the two germline ends. The CDR3 region is CSASGPEQYF. The DNA of the CDR3 is TGCAGTGCTAGTGGGCCGGAGCAGTACTTC.

CDR3 sequence: CASSIGQGPTTYYEQYF. In DNA form, the CDR3 reads TGTGCCAGTAGTATTGGACAGGGCCCCACCACCTACTACGAGCAGTACTTC. This chain joins TRBV19 and TRBJ2-7, with TRBD1 matching over 8 bases. This CDR3 contains 17 residues. CDR1 is LNHDA, CDR2 SQIVND, per germline (reference sequence). The junction had 13 bases not matched to a gene; V was cut back by 3 bases and J by 3 bases.

The gene calls are TRBV5-1 and TRBJ1-5, with 8 bases identical to TRBD1. This CDR3 spans 16 amino acids. Per germline, CDR1 SGHRS and CDR2 YFSETQ. V shed 4 bases and J 0 bases; nucleotides not matched to a gene: 6. Here the CDR3 DNA reads TGCGCCAGCAGCGACGGGACAGGACCTAGCAATCAGCCCCAGCATTTT. This gives the protein CASSDGTGPSNQPQHF.

The V gene is TRBV10-3, the J gene TRBJ1-1; unclear D gene. CDR3 size: 13 residues. Trimming removed 6 bases from V and 4 bases from J, with 12 bases in between. The germline CDR1 and CDR2 sequences are ENHRY and SYGVKD. The DNA of the CDR3 is TGTGCCATCAGGCCCGGGGTCGGCACTGAAGCTTTCTTT. It is translated as CAIRPGVGTEAFF.

The V call is TRBV7-9, the J call TRBJ1-2; no firm D call. The CDR3 is made up of 13 amino acids. The germline V and J ends were trimmed by 4 bases and 4 bases, with 10 bases remaining between them. The germline V gene has CDR1 SEHNR and CDR2 FQNEAQ (reference sequence). This CDR3 reads CASSSGYFYGYTF. The CDR3 DNA sequence: TGTGCCAGCAGCTCGGGGTATTTCTATGGCTACACCTTC. The variable domain in full, completed from reference TRBV7-9 and TRBJ1-2, reads DTGVSQNPRHKITKRGQNVTFRCDPISEHNRLYWYRQTLGQGPEFLTYFQNEAQLEKSRLLSDRFSAERPKGSFSTLEIQRTEQGDSAMYLCASSSGYFYGYTFGSGTRLTVV.

The chain has TRBV11-2 and TRBJ2-1; TRBD2 matches at 8 bases. J gave up 6 bases and V 1 base, and 8 bases lay outside the gene matches. From germline, CDR1 is SGHAT and CDR2 FQNNGV. CDR3 length equals 16 residues. CDR3 sequence (DNA): TGTGCCAGCAGCTTAGGGACCAGACTAGCGACCAATGAGCAGTTCTTC. It translates to CASSLGTRLATNEQFF.

DNA of the CDR3: TGTGCCAGCAGCTTAAATTTCGGGGCAGGGGGCATGAGCGGGGAGCTGTTTTTT. Its translation is CASSLNFGAGGMSGELFF. The genes are TRBV7-2 and TRBJ2-2; TRBD1 aligns across 8 bases. Germline CDR1 reads SGHTA; CDR2 reads FQGNSA. This CDR3 has 18 residues. After removal of 2 bases from V and 7 bases from J, the junction contained 15 bases not matched to a gene.

The rearrangement uses TRBV4-1 and TRBJ2-3, with D perhaps being TRBD1 or TRBD2 (5 bases each). Germline values: CDR1 MGHRA, CDR2 YSYEKL. There are 13 residues in the CDR3. Trimming removed 2 bases from V and 13 bases from J, with 16 bases in between. The CDR3 is CASSQPMGPQEYF. The CDR3 DNA sequence: TGCGCCAGCAGCCAACCAATGGGACCGCAGGAGTATTTT.

V gene TRBV4-1 combines with J gene TRBJ2-5; TRBD2 matches 10 bases. There are 16 residues in the CDR3. Germline V lookup: CDR1 MGHRA, CDR2 YSYEKL. Trimming removed 1 base from V and 5 bases from J; junction bases left unmatched: 7. This CDR3 is CASSQASGREVETQYF. CDR3 bases: TGCGCCAGCAGCCAAGCAAGCGGGAGGGAGGTGGAGACCCAGTACTTC.

The gene calls are TRBV5-4 and TRBJ1-2; TRBD1 matches at 7 bases. Germline CDR1 is SGHNT and CDR2 is YYREEE (reference sequence). This CDR3 is built from 13 residues. J was trimmed by 6 bases and V by 5 bases; bases with no gene match: 7. The CDR3 DNA reads TGTGCCAGCAGTCGGACAGGCAGAGATGGCTACACCTTC. It is translated as CASSRTGRDGYTF.

This chain links TRBV28 with TRBJ1-5; possible D gene TRBD1, 6 bases. Per the germline V gene, CDR1 is MDHEN and CDR2 is SYDVKM. CDR3 length: 17 residues. Between the trimmed V and J ends, which lost 4 bases and 7 bases, there was a span of 23 bases. CDR3 loop: CASSSPGQRGGTQPQHF. The DNA of the CDR3 is TGTGCCAGCAGTTCCCCGGGACAACGGGGGGGGACCCAGCCCCAGCATTTT.

On this clone itself: A far larger clone differs by one base, so this is likely a read error. J is TRBJ1-1 and V is TRBV2; no firm D call. CDR1 is SNHLY, CDR2 FYNNEI, per germline. The CDR3 is 11 residues long. The CDR3 nucleotides read TGTGCCAGCGGTGAAGGCGGTGAAGCTTTCTTT. Translated: CASGEGGEAFF.